Included here is one TCR beta chain sequence, with context. This specimen includes other DNA sequences encoding the same CDR3. The sample belongs to a study of blood T cell repertoires in COVID-19. The repertoire was sequenced with immunoSEQ multiplex PCR; TCRdb's copy has only in-frame clones and lacks some. The data show about 170,000 clones, around 85% seen once. V lost 3 bases and J lost 1, with 6 bases in between. The CDR3 totals 13 residues. CDR1 is KGHSH and CDR2 is LQKENI in the germline V gene. Sequencing was performed on peripheral blood. The chain links TRBV18 to TRBJ1-1; D not certain. This receptor was identified in a woman aged 55-70 years with COVID-19, enrolled during active disease. This CDR3 is CASSPAGNTEAFF. As DNA, the CDR3 is TGTGCCAGCTCACCTGCGGGGAACACTGAAGCTTTCTTT.